The subject of this entry is one TCR beta chain. Using immunoSEQ multiplex PCR, the repertoire was profiled, and TCRdb retains in-frame clones only, with some absent. The table records about half a million clones, 80% to 90% of them present only once. The data were obtained in a study of Ad26.COV2.S vaccination and SARS-CoV-2 variants. The treatment was: roughly 20 received Ad26.COV2.S at low or high dose, single or two shots; a few received placebo; per-sample allocation not given. It was on day 63 after the first vaccine or placebo injection that samples were taken. Per the germline V gene, CDR1 is SGHRS and CDR2 is YFSETQ. The CDR3 contains 15 residues. The ends lost 3 bases at V and 5 bases at J; junction bases unmatched: 0.

The TCR was taken from a person aged 18 to 59 who received the Ad26.COV2.S COVID-19 vaccine or a placebo. Sample: peripheral blood, taken in a trial of Ad26.COV2.S vaccine versus placebo. V is TRBV5-1 and J is TRBJ2-2, with 14 nucleotides matching TRBD2. DNA for the CDR3: TGCGCCAGCAGCTGGACTAGCGGGGGGACCGGGGAGCTGTTTTTT. It translates to CASSWTSGGTGELFF.